This T cell receptor beta chain was found in a study of T cell changes during pregnancy in multiple sclerosis. Germline CDR1 SGDLS, CDR2 YYNGEE. J gave up 2 bases and V 5 bases, and 5 bases lay outside the gene matches. This CDR3 is 15 amino acids long. Assay used: immunoSEQ multiplex PCR; TCRdb lists only in-frame clones, some missing. Seen here are around 130,000 clones, around 97% observed once, and the top ten hold 0.44%. The chain joins TRBV9 to TRBJ2-3, with 10 bases aligning to TRBD2. The source material was peripheral blood, sampled after pregnancy. The receptor was isolated from a female donor with multiple sclerosis, enrolled in a pregnancy study. CDR3 sequence reads: CASRRTSGHTDTQYF. The CDR3 DNA is TGTGCCAGCAGGAGGACTAGCGGACACACAGATACGCAGTATTTT.